This T cell receptor (beta chain) was found in a study of radiation and T cells in renal cell carcinoma (TCRdb year 2020). At the level of the whole study: The samples were drawn from a clinical trial, where primary renal cell carcinomas were treated with 15 Gy of stereotactic body radiation therapy and then removed by nephrectomy 4 weeks afterward. In total, 50 or so samples underwent TCR beta sequencing: 25 or so tumors plus 27 peripheral blood samples. Across all 55 or so samples, approximately 4,000,000 unique CDR3 nucleotide sequences, encoding 2.5 million to 3 million unique CDR3 amino acid sequences, were identified.

What the research found in general, with its limitations: Blood repertoire dynamics were not followed beyond 4 weeks after treatment. Because the trial had a single-armed design, the trial could not examine how radiation dose or scheduling affected the TCR repertoire. No pretreatment tumor biopsies were available, so the baseline intratumoral presence of clonotypes could not be determined. In blood, the top tumor clonotypes increased between baseline and 2 weeks post-radiation and then shrank by 4 weeks, which suggests that tumor-resident clones expanded only transiently.

TCR beta libraries were generated from genomic DNA with the immunoSEQ kit, following the manufacturer's recommendations. Library preparation used a first multiplex PCR with proprietary primers, then a second PCR adding unique barcodes, with bead cleanups after each round. Each sample batch included a kit-provided positive control reaction and a negative control reaction. The final libraries were assessed on an Agilent 4200 TapeStation D1000 ScreenTape, pooled by volume, and quantified by qPCR. Sequencing was performed on an Illumina NextSeq500 using a MidOutput 150-cycle cartridge, with 156 Read1 cycles, 15 Index1 cycles, and the kit custom primers. The pooled library was loaded at 0.95 to 1 pM, with an approximately 21% PhiX control spiked in. In the paper's pipeline: The vendor-processed data were analyzed in R, and a clonotype was defined as all T cells that share the same CDR3 nucleotide sequence. In the clone abundance analyses, frequencies in each sample were normalized to that sample's 10,000 most abundant clones. Public T cell clones, which averaged fewer than five per sample, were excluded before analysis. A difference in abundance of at least 32-fold between compartments was used to define tumor-enriched and baseline blood-enriched clonotypes. A beta-binomial differential abundance model was used to identify clonotypes that were expanded or contracted between blood time points. Similarity between tumor and blood repertoires was quantified using the Baroni-Urbani and Buser coefficient, and groups were compared with two-tailed Wilcoxon tests in R. TCRdb provides this immuneACCESS table in a form limited to in-frame rearrangements. Some clones are lacking; in checked studies, under half of them reflect an unresolved V gene, and why the rest are absent is not known. That table furnishes V, J and clone size, whereas the DNA furnished D and trimming. This sample comprises some 120,000 clones, 81% of them detected only once. Around 1.8% of the sample belongs to the ten largest clones.

The CDR3 sequence holds 13 residues, the cysteine and phenylalanine included. Just the 39-base CDR3 DNA is kept, in frame starting at base 1. V is pared back by 3 bases and J by 3 bases, with 6 bases lying between the germline termini. The germline V gene gives CDR1 as SGHAT and CDR2 as FQNNGV. The sample's time point label, in plain terms: blood 2 weeks post-SBRT. This sample's treatment or condition label indicates: 15 Gy SBRT to primary tumor, nephrectomy 4 weeks later. To follow tumor-enriched clonotypes, serial peripheral blood was collected from radiation-treated patients at baseline and at 2 weeks and 4 weeks after SBRT. Every patient's renal cell carcinoma showed clear cell pathology. Genomic DNA for TCR sequencing was prepared using the QIAamp DNA Blood Mini Kit (Qiagen). Samples were included in the analyses only if all quality control checks were passed. On this clone itself: There is no known antigen for this receptor. It has no much larger one-base neighbor in the sample; base qualities were not kept.

The sequence joins TRBV11-2 to TRBJ1-5; no D gene can be assigned with confidence. This clonotype was obtained from a woman in her sixties with renal cell carcinoma. The material was blood, obtained from a patient whose treatment included radiotherapy and nephrectomy. The CDR3 amino acid sequence is: CASSLGFNQPQHF. In nucleotides, the sequence is TGTGCCAGCAGCTTGGGTTTCAATCAGCCCCAGCATTTT.